The sequence of this T cell receptor beta chain was determined in a study of blood T cell repertoires in COVID-19. Germline CDR1 reads MDHEN; CDR2 reads SYDVKM. The CDR3 spans 14 residues. V shed 6 bases and J 4 bases; nucleotides not matched to a gene: 4. The table came from immunoSEQ multiplex PCR; TCRdb's copy has only in-frame clones and leaves some out. The sample lists around 170,000 clones, 84% occurring once. The receptor was isolated from a man aged 25 to 40 with active or convalescent COVID-19. The chain joins TRBV28 to TRBJ2-3, with 10 bases identical to TRBD1. The sample was peripheral blood. CDR3 loop: CASRGTGDADTQYF. Written as DNA, the CDR3 is TGTGCCAGCAGGGGGACAGGGGACGCAGATACGCAGTATTTT. The full variable domain, rest sourced from reference TRBV28 and TRBJ2-3, is DVKVTQSSRYLVKRTGEKVFLECVQDMDHENMFWYRQDPGLGLRLIYFSYDVKMKEKGDIPEGYSVSREKKERFSLILESASTNQTSMYLCASRGTGDADTQYFGPGTRLTVL.